The next 9 T cell receptor beta chains were all read from a single sample in a study of shared clonotypes between healthy human individuals. Assay: immunoSEQ multiplex PCR; the TCRdb copy retains only in-frame clones and omits some. The sample consists of some 1.1 million clones, around 77% of them appearing once. The sample taken for sequencing was memory CD4+ T cells from PBMCs. Subset defined: CD45RA-negative fraction. Receptors were obtained from a man aged 18 to 29 in good health. Some clones in this sample may be carry-over from other donors' samples.

This chain joins TRBV7-9 and TRBJ2-7; D is unclear. The CDR3 has 12 residues. V was pared by 2 bases and J by 6 bases, with 8 bases between. Germline values: CDR1 SEHNR, CDR2 FQNEAQ (reference sequence). CDR3 amino acids: CASSLIMLEQYF. The CDR3 coding sequence is TGTGCCAGCAGCTTAATAATGCTCGAGCAGTACTTC.

The chain employs TRBV11-2 and TRBJ2-1, with 9 positions matching TRBD1. CDR1 and CDR2 from the germline V gene are SGHAT and FQNNGV. The CDR3 is made up of 15 amino acids. J gave up 2 bases and V 6 bases, and 5 bases lay outside the gene matches. The CDR3 DNA is TGTGCCAGCAGACCCGGGACAGGGACCTACAATGAGCAGTTCTTC. Translated, it gives CASRPGTGTYNEQFF.

The rearrangement links TRBV18 to TRBJ2-5; D unresolved. Trimming left V 1 base short and J 1 base short, with 7 bases between. The CDR3 has 14 residues. Germline lookup yields CDR1 KGHSH and CDR2 LQKENI. CDR3 region: CASSPLNGQETQYF. The CDR3, as DNA: TGTGCCAGCTCACCACTAAACGGCCAAGAGACCCAGTACTTC.

The chain links TRBV11-2 to TRBJ2-5, with D perhaps matching TRBD2 (6 bases). Looked up from germline, CDR1 is SGHAT and CDR2 is FQNNGV. V lost 7 bases and J 5 bases, leaving 17 bases between the germline ends. The CDR3 extends over 14 amino acids. Written as DNA, the CDR3 is TGTGCCAGCACGCCGACTAGGCTCGGTGAGACCCAGTACTTC. Protein: CASTPTRLGETQYF.

The chain links TRBV6-1 to TRBJ2-1; weak D call: TRBD2 (5 bases). The CDR3 sequence is 15 residues long. Between the trimmed V and J ends, which lost 6 bases and 0 bases, there was a span of 12 bases. Germline values: CDR1 MNHNS, CDR2 SASEGT. The CDR3 bases are TGTGCCAGCAGAAGGACTTTTACCTCCTACAATGAGCAGTTCTTC. This gives the protein CASRRTFTSYNEQFF.

This chain links TRBV29-1 with TRBJ2-3; tentative D call: TRBD1 (5 bases). CDR3 length equals 14 residues. The germline gives CDR1 SQVTM, CDR2 ANQGSEA. The V gene lost 1 base and the J gene lost 6 bases, with 14 bases spanning the gap. CDR3 amino acids: CSVEGGRGVDTQYF. The CDR3 region has the DNA TGCAGCGTTGAAGGGGGCCGAGGAGTTGATACGCAGTATTTT.

The chain employs TRBV28 and TRBJ2-1; TRBD1 aligns across 9 bases. With 4 bases clipped from V and 0 bases from J, the junction kept 7 bases outside the gene matches. The CDR3 runs 17 residues. Germline CDR1 reads MDHEN; CDR2 reads SYDVKM. CDR3 in DNA: TGTGCCAGCAGTTCCCACAGGGGGCTGAGCTCCTACAATGAGCAGTTCTTC. It specifies CASSSHRGLSSYNEQFF.

The V call is TRBV5-1, the J call TRBJ2-1; maybe TRBD1 (6 bases). Germline CDR1 reads SGHRS; CDR2 reads YFSETQ. The CDR3 covers 13 residues. The V end lost 7 bases, the J end lost 7 bases, and 15 bases lay between the germline ends. CDR3 bases: TGCGCCAGCTCCCGGGGACAATGGAATGAGCAGTTCTTC. Encoded protein: CASSRGQWNEQFF.

This chain connects TRBV28 to TRBJ1-2, with D possibly matching TRBD1 (5 bases). Trimming left V 8 bases short and J 4 bases short, with 29 bases between. The germline CDR1 and CDR2 sequences are MDHEN and SYDVKM. The CDR3 runs 18 residues. DNA for the CDR3: TGTGCCAGCTCCCCTTGGCCGGGACTCCTACCAGGCGGCTATGGCTACACCTTC. Protein: CASSPWPGLLPGGYGYTF.